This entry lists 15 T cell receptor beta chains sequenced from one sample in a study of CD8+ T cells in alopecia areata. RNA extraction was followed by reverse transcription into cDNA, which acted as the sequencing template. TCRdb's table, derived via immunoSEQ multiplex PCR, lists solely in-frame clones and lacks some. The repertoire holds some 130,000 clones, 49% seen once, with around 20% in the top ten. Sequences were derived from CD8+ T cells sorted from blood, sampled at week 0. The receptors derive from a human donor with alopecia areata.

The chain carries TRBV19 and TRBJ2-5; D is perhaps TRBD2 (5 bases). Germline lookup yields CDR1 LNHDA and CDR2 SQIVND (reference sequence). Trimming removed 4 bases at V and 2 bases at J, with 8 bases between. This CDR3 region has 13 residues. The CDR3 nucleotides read TGTGCCAGTAGTACAGGACTGCAAGAGACCCAGTACTTC. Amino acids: CASSTGLQETQYF.

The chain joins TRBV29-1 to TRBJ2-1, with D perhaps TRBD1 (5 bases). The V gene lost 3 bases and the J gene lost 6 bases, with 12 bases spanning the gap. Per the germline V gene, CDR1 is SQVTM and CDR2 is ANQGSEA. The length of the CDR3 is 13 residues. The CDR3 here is CSVDSGKVNEQFF. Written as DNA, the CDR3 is TGCAGCGTTGATTCAGGGAAGGTCAATGAGCAGTTCTTC.

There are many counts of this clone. The CDR3, as DNA: TGTGCCAGCAGCTTAGACAGGGGTGGGACTGAAGCTTTCTTT. Amino acid sequence: CASSLDRGGTEAFF. The chain couples TRBV7-2 to TRBJ1-1, with 7 bases identical to TRBD1. There are 14 residues in the CDR3. Germline CDR1 SGHTA, CDR2 FQGNSA. After removal of 1 base from V and 5 bases from J, the junction contained 4 bases not matched to a gene.

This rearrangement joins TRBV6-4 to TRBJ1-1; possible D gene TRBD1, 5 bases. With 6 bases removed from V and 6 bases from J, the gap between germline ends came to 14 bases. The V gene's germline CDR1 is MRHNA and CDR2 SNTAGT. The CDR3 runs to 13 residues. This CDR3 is CASRQDMYAEAFF. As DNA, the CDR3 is TGTGCCAGCAGACAGGACATGTACGCTGAAGCTTTCTTT.

As DNA, the CDR3 is TGTGCCAGTAGTATAGATCTAGAGAGCTCCTACAATGAGCAGTTCTTC. Its translation: CASSIDLESSYNEQFF. The V call is TRBV19, the J call TRBJ2-1; unclear D gene. This CDR3 spans 16 amino acids. CDR1 and CDR2 (germline): LNHDA, SQIVND (reference sequence). V was shortened by 0 bases and J by 0 bases, with 9 bases between the two germline ends.

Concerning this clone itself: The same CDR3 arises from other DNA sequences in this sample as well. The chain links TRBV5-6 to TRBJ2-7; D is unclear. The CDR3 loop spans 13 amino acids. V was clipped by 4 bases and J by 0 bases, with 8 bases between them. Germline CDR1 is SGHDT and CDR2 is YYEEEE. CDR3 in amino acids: CASSPGFSYEQYF. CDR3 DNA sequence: TGTGCCAGCAGCCCCGGGTTCTCCTACGAGCAGTACTTC.

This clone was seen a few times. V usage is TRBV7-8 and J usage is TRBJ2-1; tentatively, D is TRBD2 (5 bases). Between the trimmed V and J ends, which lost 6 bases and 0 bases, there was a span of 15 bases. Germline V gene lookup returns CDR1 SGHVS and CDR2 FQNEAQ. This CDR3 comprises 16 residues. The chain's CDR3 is CASRKREGLSYNEQFF. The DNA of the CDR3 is TGTGCCAGCAGAAAACGGGAAGGCCTCTCCTACAATGAGCAGTTCTTC.

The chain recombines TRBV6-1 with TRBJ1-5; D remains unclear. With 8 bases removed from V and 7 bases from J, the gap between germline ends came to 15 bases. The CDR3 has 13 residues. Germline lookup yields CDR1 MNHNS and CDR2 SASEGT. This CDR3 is CASGPLWGQPQHF. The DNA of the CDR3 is TGTGCCAGCGGCCCGTTATGGGGACAGCCCCAGCATTTT.

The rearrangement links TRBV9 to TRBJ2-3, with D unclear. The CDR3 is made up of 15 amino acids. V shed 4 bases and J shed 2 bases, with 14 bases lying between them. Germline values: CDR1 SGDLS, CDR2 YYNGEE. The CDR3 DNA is TGTGCCAGCAGCCCAACTACATCAATCACAGATACGCAGTATTTT. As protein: CASSPTTSITDTQYF. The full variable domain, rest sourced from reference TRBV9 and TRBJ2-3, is DSGVTQTPKHLITATGQRVTLRCSPRSGDLSVYWYQQSLDQGLQFLIQYYNGEERAKGNILERFSAQQFPDLHSELNLSSLELGDSALYFCASSPTTSITDTQYFGPGTRLTVL.

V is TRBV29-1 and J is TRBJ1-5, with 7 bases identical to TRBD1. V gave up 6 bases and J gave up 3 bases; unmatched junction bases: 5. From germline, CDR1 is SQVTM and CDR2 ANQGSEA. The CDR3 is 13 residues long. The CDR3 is CSVGTAFNQPQHF. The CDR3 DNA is TGCAGCGTCGGGACAGCCTTCAATCAGCCCCAGCATTTT.

The CDR3 nucleotides are TGTGCCTGGAGCTTCAGGGGGACGGGTTTGACGCAGTATTTT. Translating gives CAWSFRGTGLTQYF. The chain couples TRBV30 to TRBJ2-3; 7 nucleotides align to TRBD1. Losses at the gene ends were 3 bases for V and 9 bases for J; bases not matched to a gene: 12. The length of the CDR3 is 14 residues. The germline CDR1 and CDR2 sequences are GTSNPN and SVGIG (reference sequence).

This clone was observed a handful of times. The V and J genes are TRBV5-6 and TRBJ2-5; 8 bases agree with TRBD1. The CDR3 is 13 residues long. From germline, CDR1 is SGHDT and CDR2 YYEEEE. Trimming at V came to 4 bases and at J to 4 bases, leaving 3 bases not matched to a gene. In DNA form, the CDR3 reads TGTGCCAGCAGCCCAGGGGGCGGAGAGACCCAGTACTTC. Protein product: CASSPGGGETQYF.

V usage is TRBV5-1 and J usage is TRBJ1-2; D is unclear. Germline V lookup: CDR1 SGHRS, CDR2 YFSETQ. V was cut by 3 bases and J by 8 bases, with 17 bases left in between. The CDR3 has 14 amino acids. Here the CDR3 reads CASSSLESGRGYTF. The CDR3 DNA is TGCGCCAGCAGCTCTTTAGAATCCGGGAGGGGCTACACCTTC.

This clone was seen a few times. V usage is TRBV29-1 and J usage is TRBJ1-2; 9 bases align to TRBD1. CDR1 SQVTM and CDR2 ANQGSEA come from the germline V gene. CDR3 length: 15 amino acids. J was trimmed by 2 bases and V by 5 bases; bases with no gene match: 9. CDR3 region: CSVPLPDRGNYGYTF. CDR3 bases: TGCAGCGTTCCCCTCCCCGACAGGGGGAACTATGGCTACACCTTC.

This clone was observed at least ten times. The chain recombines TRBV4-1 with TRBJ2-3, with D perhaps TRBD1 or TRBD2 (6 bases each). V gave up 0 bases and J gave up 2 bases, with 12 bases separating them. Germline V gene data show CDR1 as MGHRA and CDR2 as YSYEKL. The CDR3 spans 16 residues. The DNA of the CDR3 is TGCGCCAGCAGCCAAGAAGGGGGGCGCCTCACAGATACGCAGTATTTT. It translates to CASSQEGGRLTDTQYF.